The 8 T cell receptor beta chains below come from one sample, sequenced in a study of shared clonotypes between healthy human individuals. This table comes from immunoSEQ multiplex PCR, and its TCRdb copy is limited to in-frame clones, with some not included. The repertoire has fewer than 850,000 clones, 72% of them found once; the top ten carry around 1.8%. Sequenced: memory CD4+ T cells sorted from blood. The sample's subset: CD45RA-negative fraction. These receptors were collected from a woman aged 25 to 39 in good health.

The CDR3 region is CASSAPNSLYEQYF. DNA of the CDR3: TGTGCCAGCAGTGCCCCGAACTCGCTTTACGAGCAGTACTTC. J is TRBJ2-7 and V is TRBV28; D gene ambiguous. Germline V lookup: CDR1 MDHEN, CDR2 SYDVKM. Trimming cost V 5 bases and J 4 bases, with 15 bases left between them. CDR3 length equals 14 residues.

A few counts support this clone. The same CDR3 also results from other DNA sequences found in this sample. The chain joins TRBV6-5 to TRBJ2-1; TRBD2 agrees at 12 bases. CDR3 length equals 15 residues. Germline assignment: CDR1 MNHEY and CDR2 SVGAGI. V shed 4 bases and J 7 bases; nucleotides not matched to a gene: 5. The CDR3 region has the DNA TGTGCCAGCAGTTCTCTAGCGGGAGGGGGAAATGAGCAGTTCTTC. This encodes CASSSLAGGGNEQFF.

The rearrangement uses TRBV6-6 and TRBJ1-1, with D tentatively TRBD1 (5 bases). This CDR3 region has 15 residues. The V end lost 8 bases, the J end lost 2 bases, and 18 bases lay between the germline ends. The V gene's germline CDR1 is MNHNY and CDR2 SVGAGI (reference sequence). The CDR3 sequence is CASRRSGQLNTEAFF. DNA of the CDR3: TGTGCCAGCCGGAGATCAGGACAACTTAACACTGAAGCTTTCTTT.

V is TRBV28 and J is TRBJ2-7, with 9 bases that match TRBD1. This CDR3 comprises 14 residues. Germline trimming cut 6 bases from V and 2 bases from J; bases unmatched to any gene: 5. Germline-derived CDR1 and CDR2 are MDHEN and SYDVKM. CDR3: CASRIQGAPYEQYF. In nucleotides, the CDR3 is TGTGCCAGCAGAATACAGGGGGCCCCCTACGAGCAGTACTTC. Combining the CDR3 with reference TRBV28 and TRBJ2-7 gives the whole variable domain DVKVTQSSRYLVKRTGEKVFLECVQDMDHENMFWYRQDPGLGLRLIYFSYDVKMKEKGDIPEGYSVSREKKERFSLILESASTNQTSMYLCASRIQGAPYEQYFGPGTRLTVT.

The table lists this clone with a count of one. This specimen includes other DNA sequences encoding the same CDR3. The chain recombines TRBV18 with TRBJ1-2; no reliable D call. The length of the CDR3 is 12 residues. V dropped 3 bases and J dropped 4 bases, with 6 bases sitting between them. Germline V gene data show CDR1 as KGHSH and CDR2 as LQKENI. CDR3 protein: CASSPESYGYTF. CDR3 bases: TGTGCCAGCTCACCGGAGAGCTATGGCTACACCTTC.

The V call is TRBV7-6, the J call TRBJ1-3; no firm D call. In germline, CDR1 is SGHVS, CDR2 FNYEAQ. CDR3 size: 13 residues. V gave up 3 bases and J gave up 2 bases, with 5 bases separating them. CDR3 loop: CASSFGAGNTIYF. CDR3 bases: TGTGCCAGCAGCTTCGGGGCTGGAAACACCATATATTTT.

This rearrangement joins TRBV18 to TRBJ1-5; a weak D match, TRBD1 (6 bases). The CDR3 is made up of 14 amino acids. The germline CDR1 and CDR2 sequences are KGHSH and LQKENI. The V end was cut by 5 bases, the J end by 5 bases, with 13 bases between. Here the CDR3 DNA reads TGTGCCAGCTCAGCAACAGGGCGGGATCAGCCCCAGCATTTT. This encodes CASSATGRDQPQHF.

The rearrangement uses TRBV30 and TRBJ2-3, with D possibly TRBD1 on 5 matching bases. Trimming left V 3 bases short and J 3 bases short, with 13 bases between. The germline CDR1 and CDR2 sequences are GTSNPN and SVGIG (reference sequence). CDR3 length: 14 residues. The CDR3 bases are TGTGCCTGGAGGGCCAGGGCTGGTACAGATACGCAGTATTTT. Protein product: CAWRARAGTDTQYF.